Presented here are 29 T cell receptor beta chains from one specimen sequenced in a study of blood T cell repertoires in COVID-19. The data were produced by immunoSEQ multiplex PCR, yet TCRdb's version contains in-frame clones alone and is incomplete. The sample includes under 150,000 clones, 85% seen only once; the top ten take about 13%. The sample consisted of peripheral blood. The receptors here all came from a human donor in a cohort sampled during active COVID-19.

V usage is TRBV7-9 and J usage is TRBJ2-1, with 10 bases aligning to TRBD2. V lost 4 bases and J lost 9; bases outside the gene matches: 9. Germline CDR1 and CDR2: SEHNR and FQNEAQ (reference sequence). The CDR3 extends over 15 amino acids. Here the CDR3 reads CASSYASGGMSEQFF. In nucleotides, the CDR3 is TGTGCCAGCAGCTACGCTAGCGGGGGTATGAGTGAGCAGTTCTTC.

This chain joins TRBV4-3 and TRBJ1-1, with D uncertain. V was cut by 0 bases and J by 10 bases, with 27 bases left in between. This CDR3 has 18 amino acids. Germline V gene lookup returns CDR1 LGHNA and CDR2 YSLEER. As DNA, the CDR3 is TGCGCCAGCAGCCAAGATTTCGGTCTCGTTTCCCCCGAAGTCCGAGCTTTCTTT. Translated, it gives CASSQDFGLVSPEVRAFF.

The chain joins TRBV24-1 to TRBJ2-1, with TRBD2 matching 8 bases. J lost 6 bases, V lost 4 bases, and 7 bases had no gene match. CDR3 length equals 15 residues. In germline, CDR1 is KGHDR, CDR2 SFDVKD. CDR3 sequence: CATSDPGGDGNEQFF. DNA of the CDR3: TGTGCCACCAGTGACCCGGGGGGGGACGGCAATGAGCAGTTCTTC.

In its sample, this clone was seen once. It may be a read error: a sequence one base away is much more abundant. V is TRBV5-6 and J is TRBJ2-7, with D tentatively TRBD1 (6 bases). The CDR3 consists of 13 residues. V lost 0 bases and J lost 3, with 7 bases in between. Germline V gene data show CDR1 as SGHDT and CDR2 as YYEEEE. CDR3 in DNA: TGTGCCAGCAGCTTGGACAGGGTCTACGAGCAGTACTTC. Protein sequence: CASSLDRVYEQYF.

CDR3 sequence reads: CASSSRGRGYQPQHF. The CDR3 DNA follows: TGTGCCAGCAGTTCCCGGGGTCGGGGGTATCAGCCCCAGCATTTT. The V and J genes are TRBV27 and TRBJ1-5, with a tentative D call TRBD1 (5 bases). Germline CDR1 MNHEY, CDR2 SMNVEV (reference sequence). CDR3 length equals 15 residues. V lost 4 bases to trimming and J lost 5 bases, with 15 bases between them.

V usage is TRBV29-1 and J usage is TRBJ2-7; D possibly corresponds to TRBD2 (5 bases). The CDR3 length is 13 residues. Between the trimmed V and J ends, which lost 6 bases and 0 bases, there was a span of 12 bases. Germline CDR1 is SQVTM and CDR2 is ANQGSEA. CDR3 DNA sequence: TGCAGCGTGCGTTTTACTAGCTCCTACGAGCAGTACTTC. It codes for CSVRFTSSYEQYF.

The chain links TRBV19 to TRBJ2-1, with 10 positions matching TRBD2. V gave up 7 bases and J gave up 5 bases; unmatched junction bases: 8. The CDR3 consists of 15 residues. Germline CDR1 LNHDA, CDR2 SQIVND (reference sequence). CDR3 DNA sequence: TGTGCCAGTAAACAACAGGGGACTAGCGACAATGAGCAGTTCTTC. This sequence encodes CASKQQGTSDNEQFF. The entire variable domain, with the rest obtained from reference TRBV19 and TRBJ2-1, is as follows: DGGITQSPKYLFRKEGQNVTLSCEQNLNHDAMYWYRQDPGQGLRLIYYSQIVNDFQKGDIAEGYSVSREKKESFPLTVTSAQKNPTAFYLCASKQQGTSDNEQFFGPGTRLTVL.

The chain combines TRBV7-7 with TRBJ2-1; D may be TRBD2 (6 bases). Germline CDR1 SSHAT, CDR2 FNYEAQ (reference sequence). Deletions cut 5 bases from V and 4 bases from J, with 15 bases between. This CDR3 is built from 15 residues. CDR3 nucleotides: TGTGCCAGCAGCCCGCGGGGCGGGGCGTACAATGAGCAGTTCTTC. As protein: CASSPRGGAYNEQFF.

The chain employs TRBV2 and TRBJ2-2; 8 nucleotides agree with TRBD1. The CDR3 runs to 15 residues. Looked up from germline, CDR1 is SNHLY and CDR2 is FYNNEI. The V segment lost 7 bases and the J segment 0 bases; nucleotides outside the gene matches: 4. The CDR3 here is CASTLQGANTGELFF. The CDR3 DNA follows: TGTGCCAGCACACTACAGGGGGCGAACACCGGGGAGCTGTTTTTT.

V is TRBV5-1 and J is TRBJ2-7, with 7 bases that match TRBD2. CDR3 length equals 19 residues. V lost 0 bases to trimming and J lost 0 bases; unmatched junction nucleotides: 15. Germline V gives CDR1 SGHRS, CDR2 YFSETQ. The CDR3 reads CASSLALGSGDPSSYEQYF. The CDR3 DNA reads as TGCGCCAGCAGCTTGGCCCTCGGAAGCGGGGACCCCAGCTCCTACGAGCAGTACTTC. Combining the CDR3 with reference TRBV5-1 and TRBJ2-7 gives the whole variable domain KAGVTQTPRYLIKTRGQQVTLSCSPISGHRSVSWYQQTPGQGLQFLFEYFSETQRNKGNFPGRFSGRQFSNSRSEMNVSTLELGDSALYLCASSLALGSGDPSSYEQYFGPGTRLTVT.

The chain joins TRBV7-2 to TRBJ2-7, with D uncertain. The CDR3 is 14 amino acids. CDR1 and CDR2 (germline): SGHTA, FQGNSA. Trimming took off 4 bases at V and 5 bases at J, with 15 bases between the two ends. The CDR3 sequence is CASSSPAISNEQYF. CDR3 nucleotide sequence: TGTGCCAGCAGCTCCCCCGCCATCAGTAACGAGCAGTACTTC.

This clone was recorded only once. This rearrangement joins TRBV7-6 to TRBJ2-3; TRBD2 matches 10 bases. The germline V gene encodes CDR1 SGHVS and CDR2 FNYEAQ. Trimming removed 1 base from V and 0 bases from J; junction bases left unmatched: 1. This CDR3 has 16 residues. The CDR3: CASSLGGLASTDTQYF. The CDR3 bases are TGTGCCAGCAGCTTAGGGGGACTAGCGAGCACAGATACGCAGTATTTT.

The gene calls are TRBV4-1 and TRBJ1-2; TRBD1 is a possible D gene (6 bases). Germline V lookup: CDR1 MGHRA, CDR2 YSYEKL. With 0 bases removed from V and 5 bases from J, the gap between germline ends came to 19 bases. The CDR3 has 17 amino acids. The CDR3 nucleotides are TGCGCCAGCAGCCAAGATGGCGGACAGACTCCTCGGTATGGCTACACCTTC. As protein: CASSQDGGQTPRYGYTF.

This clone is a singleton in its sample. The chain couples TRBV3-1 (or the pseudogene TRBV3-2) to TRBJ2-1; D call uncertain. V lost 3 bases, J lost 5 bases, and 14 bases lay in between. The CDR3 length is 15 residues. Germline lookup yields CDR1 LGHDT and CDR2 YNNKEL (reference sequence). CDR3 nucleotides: TGTGCCAGCAGCCACCACCGGAGTGCGGACAATGAGCAGTTCTTC. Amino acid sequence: CASSHHRSADNEQFF.

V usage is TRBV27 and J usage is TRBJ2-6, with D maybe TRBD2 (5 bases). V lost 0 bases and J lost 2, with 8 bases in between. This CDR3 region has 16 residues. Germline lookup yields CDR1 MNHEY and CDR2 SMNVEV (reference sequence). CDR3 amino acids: CASSLSRRAGANVLTF. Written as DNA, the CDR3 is TGTGCCAGCAGTTTATCGAGGCGGGCTGGGGCCAACGTCCTGACTTTC. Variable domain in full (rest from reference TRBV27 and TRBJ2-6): EAQVTQNPRYLITVTGKKLTVTCSQNMNHEYMSWYRQDPGLGLRQIYYSMNVEVTDKGDVPEGYKVSRKEKRNFPLILESPSPNQTSLYFCASSLSRRAGANVLTFGAGSRLTVL.

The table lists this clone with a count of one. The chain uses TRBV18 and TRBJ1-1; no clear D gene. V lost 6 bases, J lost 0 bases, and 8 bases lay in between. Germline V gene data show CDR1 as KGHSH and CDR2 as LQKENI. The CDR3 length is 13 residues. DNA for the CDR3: TGTGCCAGCTCTCCAGACATGAACACTGAAGCTTTCTTT. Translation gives CASSPDMNTEAFF.

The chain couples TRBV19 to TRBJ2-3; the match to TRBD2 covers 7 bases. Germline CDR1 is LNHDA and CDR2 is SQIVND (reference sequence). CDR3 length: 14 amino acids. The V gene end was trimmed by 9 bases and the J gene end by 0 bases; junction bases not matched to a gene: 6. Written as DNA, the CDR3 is TGTGCCAGCGTGGGGGGGATTAGCACAGATACGCAGTATTTT. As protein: CASVGGISTDTQYF.

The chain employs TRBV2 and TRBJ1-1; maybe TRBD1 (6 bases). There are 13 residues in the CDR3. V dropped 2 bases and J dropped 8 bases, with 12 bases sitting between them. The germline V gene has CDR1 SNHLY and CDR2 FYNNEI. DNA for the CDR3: TGTGCCAGCAGTGAAAATTTTAGGGGGGAAGCTTTCTTT. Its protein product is CASSENFRGEAFF.

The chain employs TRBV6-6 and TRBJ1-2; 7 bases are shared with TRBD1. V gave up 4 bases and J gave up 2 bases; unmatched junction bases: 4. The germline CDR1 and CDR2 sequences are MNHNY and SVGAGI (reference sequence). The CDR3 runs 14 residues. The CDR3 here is CASSLSTGNYGYTF. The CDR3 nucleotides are TGTGCCAGCAGTTTATCGACAGGGAACTATGGCTACACCTTC.

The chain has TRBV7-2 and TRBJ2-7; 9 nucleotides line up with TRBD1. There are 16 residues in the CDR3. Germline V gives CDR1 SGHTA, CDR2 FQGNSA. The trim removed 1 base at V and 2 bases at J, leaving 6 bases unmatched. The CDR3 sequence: CASSLGGTGLAYEQYF. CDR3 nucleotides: TGTGCCAGCAGCTTAGGAGGGACAGGGCTTGCCTACGAGCAGTACTTC.

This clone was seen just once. The CDR3 DNA is TGTGCCAGTAGTACTGGGCCTCAAGAGACCCAGTACTTC. It translates to CASSTGPQETQYF. The gene calls are TRBV19 and TRBJ2-5; the D is unclear. Germline lookup yields CDR1 LNHDA and CDR2 SQIVND (reference sequence). This CDR3 is built from 13 residues. Between the trimmed V and J ends, which lost 4 bases and 2 bases, there was a span of 8 bases.

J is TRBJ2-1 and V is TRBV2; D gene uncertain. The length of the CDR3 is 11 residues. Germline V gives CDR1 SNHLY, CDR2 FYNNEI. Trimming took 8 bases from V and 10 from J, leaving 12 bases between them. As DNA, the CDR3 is TGTGCCAGCTTGACGGGTTACGAGCAGTTCTTC. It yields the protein CASLTGYEQFF.

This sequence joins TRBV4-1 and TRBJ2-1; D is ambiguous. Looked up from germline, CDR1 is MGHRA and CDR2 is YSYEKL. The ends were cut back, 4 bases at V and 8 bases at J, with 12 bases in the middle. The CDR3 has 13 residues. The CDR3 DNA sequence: TGCGCCAGCAGCCCCAGTTTGGTCGATGAGCAGTTCTTC. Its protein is CASSPSLVDEQFF.

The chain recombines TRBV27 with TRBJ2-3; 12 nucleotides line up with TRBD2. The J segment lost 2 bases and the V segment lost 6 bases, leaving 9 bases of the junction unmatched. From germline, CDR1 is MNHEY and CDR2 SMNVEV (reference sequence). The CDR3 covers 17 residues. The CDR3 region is CASSHKTSGGLTDTQYF. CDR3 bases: TGTGCCAGCAGCCACAAGACTAGCGGGGGCCTCACAGATACGCAGTATTTT.

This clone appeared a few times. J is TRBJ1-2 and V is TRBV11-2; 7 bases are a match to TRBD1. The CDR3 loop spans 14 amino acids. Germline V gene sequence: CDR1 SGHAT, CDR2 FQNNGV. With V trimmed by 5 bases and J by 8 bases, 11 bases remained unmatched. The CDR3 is CASSPRGPGGGYTF. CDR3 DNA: TGTGCCAGCAGCCCTAGGGGGCCGGGAGGGGGCTACACCTTC.

The CDR3 DNA reads TGTGCCAGCAGCTTACGACAGGGGAACATTCAGTACTTC. This gives the protein CASSLRQGNIQYF. J is TRBJ2-4 and V is TRBV7-2; TRBD1 matches 8 bases. Per the germline V gene, CDR1 is SGHTA and CDR2 is FQGNSA. The CDR3 covers 13 residues. After removal of 2 bases from V and 7 bases from J, the junction contained 1 base not matched to a gene.

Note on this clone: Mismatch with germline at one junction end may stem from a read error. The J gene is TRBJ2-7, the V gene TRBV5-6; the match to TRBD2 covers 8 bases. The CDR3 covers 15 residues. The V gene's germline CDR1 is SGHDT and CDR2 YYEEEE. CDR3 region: CASILTGGKTYEQYF. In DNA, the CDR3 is TGTGCCAGCATCTTGACGGGGGGGAAGACCTACGAGCAGTACTTC. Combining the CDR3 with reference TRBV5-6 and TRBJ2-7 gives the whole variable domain DAGVTQSPTHLIKTRGQQVTLRCSPKSGHDTVSWYQQALGQGPQFIFQYYEEEERQRGNFPDRFSGHQFPNYSSELNVNALLLGDSALYLCASILTGGKTYEQYFGPGTRLTVT.

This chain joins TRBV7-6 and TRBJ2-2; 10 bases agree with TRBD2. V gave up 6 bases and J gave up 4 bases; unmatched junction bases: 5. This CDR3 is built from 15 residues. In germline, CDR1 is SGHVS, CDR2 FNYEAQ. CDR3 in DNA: TGTGCCAGCAGTTGGAGCGGGGGGGTCACCGGGGAGCTGTTTTTT. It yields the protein CASSWSGGVTGELFF.

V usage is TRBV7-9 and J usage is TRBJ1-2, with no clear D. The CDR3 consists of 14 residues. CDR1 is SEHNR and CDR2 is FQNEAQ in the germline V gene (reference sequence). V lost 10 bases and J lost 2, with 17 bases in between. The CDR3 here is CATVFEGLNYGYTF. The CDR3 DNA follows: TGTGCCACCGTGTTTGAGGGTCTAAACTATGGCTACACCTTC.